This T cell receptor beta chain was captured in a study of cytomegalovirus exposure and HLA in healthy donors. The PCR made use of 60 Vbeta and 13 Jbeta primers. Sequencing was performed with immunoSEQ multiplex PCR; in TCRdb, only in-frame clones are kept and a portion is missing. The sample includes over 150,000 clones, about two thirds of them seen just once. Whole-study findings and limits: The only immune exposure information that was available was CMV serostatus.

Remarks on this clone: Its cognate antigen is unknown.

Trimming pared 5 bases from V and 4 bases from J, leaving 13 bases between. The V gene's germline CDR1 is MNHEY and CDR2 SMNVEV (reference sequence). This CDR3 spans 14 amino acids. Sequenced input: PBMCs. The receptor was derived from a woman in her twenties or thirties in good health and CMV-seronegative. The chain carries TRBV27 and TRBJ2-3; D not resolved. In nucleotides, the CDR3 is TGTGCCAGCAGTCGGGTTAACCAGCCAGATACGCAGTATTTT. Encoded protein: CASSRVNQPDTQYF.